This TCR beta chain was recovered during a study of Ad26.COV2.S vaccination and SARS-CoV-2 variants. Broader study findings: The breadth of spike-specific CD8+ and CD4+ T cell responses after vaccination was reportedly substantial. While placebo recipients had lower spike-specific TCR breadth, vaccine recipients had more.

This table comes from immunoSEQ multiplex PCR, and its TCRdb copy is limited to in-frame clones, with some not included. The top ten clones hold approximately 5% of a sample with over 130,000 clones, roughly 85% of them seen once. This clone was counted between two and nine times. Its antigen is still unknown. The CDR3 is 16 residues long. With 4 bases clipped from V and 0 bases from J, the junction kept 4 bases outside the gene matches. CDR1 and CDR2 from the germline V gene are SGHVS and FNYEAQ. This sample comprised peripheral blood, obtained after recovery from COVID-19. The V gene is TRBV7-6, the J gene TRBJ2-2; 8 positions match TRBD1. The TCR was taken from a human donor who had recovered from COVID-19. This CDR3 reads CASSWTGTANTGELFF. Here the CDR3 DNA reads TGTGCCAGCAGCTGGACAGGGACCGCGAACACCGGGGAGCTGTTTTTT.